The entry that follows covers one TCR beta chain sequence. V was shortened by 3 bases and J by 4 bases, with 10 bases between the two germline ends. Per the germline V gene, CDR1 is MDHEN and CDR2 is SYDVKM. The CDR3 length is 14 residues. Produced via immunoSEQ multiplex PCR; TCRdb's table is partial and in-frame only. The sample consists of 30,000 to 35,000 clones, roughly 80% of them appearing once. This sample is part of a study of OX40 agonist ivuxolimab in advanced cancers. Background on the study: Partial responses were achieved by three patients, of whom one had hepatocellular carcinoma and two had cutaneous melanoma.

This receptor was identified in an adult with an advanced solid tumor such as melanoma, head and neck, liver or kidney cancer. The sequencing used CD4+ or CD8+ T cells sorted from blood, collected in a trial of the OX40 agonist ivuxolimab. The chain carries TRBV28 and TRBJ1-5; a possible D gene is TRBD1 (5 bases). CDR3 sequence (DNA): TGTGCCAGCAGTTTCGGATGGGGGAATCAGCCCCAGCATTTT. It encodes CASSFGWGNQPQHF.